A single sample is the source of the 3 T cell receptor beta chains below, sequenced in a study of blood T cell repertoires in COVID-19. Profiling relied on immunoSEQ multiplex PCR, and the TCRdb table lists in-frame clones only, not all of them. The sample records 180,000 or so clones, approximately 85% being singletons. Input material: peripheral blood. These receptors came from an elderly woman with acute or convalescent COVID-19.

The rearrangement links TRBV3-1 (or the pseudogene TRBV3-2) to TRBJ1-2, with unresolved D. Trimming removed 3 bases from V and 8 bases from J, with 10 bases in between. The CDR3 is 12 residues long. CDR1 and CDR2 (germline): LGHDT, YNNKEL (reference sequence). The CDR3 DNA follows: TGTGCCAGCAGCCATTTAACACGAGGCTACACCTTC. Protein: CASSHLTRGYTF.

V and J are TRBV5-1 and TRBJ2-7, with 7 bases that match TRBD1. Per germline, CDR1 SGHRS and CDR2 YFSETQ. Trimming cost V 1 base and J 2 bases; bases outside gene matches: 3. The CDR3 runs 14 residues. CDR3 amino acids: CASSLRQGTYEQYF. The CDR3 coding sequence is TGCGCCAGCAGCTTGAGACAGGGTACCTACGAGCAGTACTTC. Together with reference TRBV5-1 and TRBJ2-7, the CDR3 gives the full variable domain: KAGVTQTPRYLIKTRGQQVTLSCSPISGHRSVSWYQQTPGQGLQFLFEYFSETQRNKGNFPGRFSGRQFSNSRSEMNVSTLELGDSALYLCASSLRQGTYEQYFGPGTRLTVT.

Only a few counts were recorded for this clone. The CDR3 loop reads CASSPGLAGGYEQYF. CDR3 coding DNA: TGTGCCAGCAGCCCGGGACTAGCGGGGGGGTACGAGCAGTACTTC. The chain uses TRBV6-6 and TRBJ2-7, with 16 bases identical to TRBD2. This CDR3 has 15 residues. The V segment lost 6 bases and the J segment 4 bases; nucleotides outside the gene matches: 3. Germline V gene lookup returns CDR1 MNHNY and CDR2 SVGAGI (reference sequence).